The source of this TCR beta chain is a study of human T cells and chemical hapten exposure. Overall study context: DPC at 2% was the sensitizing agent, placed on 2 cm by 2 cm of upper inner arm skin.

TCRdb analysed the RACE reads with MiXCR anew, one entry per CDR3 protein. The sample contains some 380,000 distinct CDR3 sequences, more than 4.5% of which appear only once. Study-level points and caveats: Donors' alopecia may make their immune response differ from healthy people's. Compared to controls, expanded TCRs made significantly more large clusters of similar CDR3s.

This clonotype was seen a few times. What it recognizes is unknown. Indicated time point: patch test 1, 2 weeks after DPC sensitization. Treatment of the sample: therapeutic diphenylcyclopropenone sensitization with weekly scalp DPC. Each donor was an alopecia patient between 18 and 70 years of age who qualified for DPC. The clonotype was recovered from a woman aged 50 to 65 with alopecia areata. Some clones in this sample may be carry-over from other donors' samples. The sequencing here drew on whole blood, taken in connection with sensitization to the hapten diphenylcyclopropenone (DPC).

The DNA of the CDR3 is TGCAGTGCGATGACAGGTCCAAACACTGAAGCTTTCTTT. Its translation: CSAMTGPNTEAFF. The chain combines TRBV20-1 with TRBJ1-1; perhaps TRBD1 as D (6 bases). Deletions cut 6 bases from V and 2 bases from J, with 13 bases between. This CDR3 is built from 13 residues. Germline assignment: CDR1 DFQATT and CDR2 SNEGSKA (reference sequence).